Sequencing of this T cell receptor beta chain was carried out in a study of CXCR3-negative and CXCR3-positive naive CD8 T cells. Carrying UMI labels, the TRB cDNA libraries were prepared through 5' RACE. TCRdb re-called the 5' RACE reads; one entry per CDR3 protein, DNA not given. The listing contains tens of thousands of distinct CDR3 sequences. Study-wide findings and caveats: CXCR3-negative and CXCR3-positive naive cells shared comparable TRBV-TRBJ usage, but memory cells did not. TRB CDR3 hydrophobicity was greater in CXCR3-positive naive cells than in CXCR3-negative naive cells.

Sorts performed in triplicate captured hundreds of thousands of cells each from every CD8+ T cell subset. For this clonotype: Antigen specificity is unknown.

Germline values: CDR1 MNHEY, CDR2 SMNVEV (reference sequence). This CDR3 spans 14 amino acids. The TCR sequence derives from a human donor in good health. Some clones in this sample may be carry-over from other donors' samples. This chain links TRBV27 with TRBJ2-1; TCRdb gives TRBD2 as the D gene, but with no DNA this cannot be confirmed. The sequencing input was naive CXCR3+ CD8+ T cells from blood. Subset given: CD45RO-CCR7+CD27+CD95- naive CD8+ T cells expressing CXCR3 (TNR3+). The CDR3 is CASSTGTSRNEQFF.